In this sample, the clone carrying this TCR beta chain turned up a few times. Its antigen remains unknown. Extraction of RNA preceded its reverse transcription into cDNA, which served as the sequencing template. Sequencing used immunoSEQ multiplex PCR; TCRdb keeps in-frame clones, though not all of them. The sample has 150,000 to 190,000 clones; more than 45% are singletons. The sample is drawn from a study of CD8+ T cells in alopecia areata. The wider study: Treated patients were given oral tofacitinib, which was dosed at 5 to 10 mg twice daily.

V was trimmed by 7 bases and J by 3 bases, leaving 20 bases between them. CDR1 is SEHNR, CDR2 FQNEAQ, per germline (reference sequence). The CDR3 is 16 residues long. Study-level results: There were also resident alphabeta T cells of normal skin sequenced in scalp samples.

The J gene is TRBJ2-3, the V gene TRBV7-9; weak D call: TRBD2 (6 bases). The TCR was taken from a human donor with alopecia areata. This sample comprised CD8+ T cells sorted from blood, obtained at week 0. In DNA, the CDR3 is TGTGCCAGCAACCCTACAGGCGGGATGGGGACAGATACGCAGTATTTT. Its protein product is CASNPTGGMGTDTQYF.